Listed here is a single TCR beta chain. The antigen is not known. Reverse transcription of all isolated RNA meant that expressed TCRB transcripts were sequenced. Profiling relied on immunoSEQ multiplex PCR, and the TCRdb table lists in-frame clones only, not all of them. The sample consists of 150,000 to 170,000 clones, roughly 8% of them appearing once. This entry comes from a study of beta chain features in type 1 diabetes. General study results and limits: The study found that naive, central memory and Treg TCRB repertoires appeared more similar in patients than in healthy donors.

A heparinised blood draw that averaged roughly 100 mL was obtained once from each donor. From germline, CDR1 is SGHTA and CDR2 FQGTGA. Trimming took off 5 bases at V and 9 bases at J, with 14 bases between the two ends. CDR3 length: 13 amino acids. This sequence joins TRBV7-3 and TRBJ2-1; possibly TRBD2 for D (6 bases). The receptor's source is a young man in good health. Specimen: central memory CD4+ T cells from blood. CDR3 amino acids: CASSIHRDFEQFF. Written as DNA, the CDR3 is TGTGCCAGCAGCATCCACCGGGACTTTGAGCAGTTCTTC.